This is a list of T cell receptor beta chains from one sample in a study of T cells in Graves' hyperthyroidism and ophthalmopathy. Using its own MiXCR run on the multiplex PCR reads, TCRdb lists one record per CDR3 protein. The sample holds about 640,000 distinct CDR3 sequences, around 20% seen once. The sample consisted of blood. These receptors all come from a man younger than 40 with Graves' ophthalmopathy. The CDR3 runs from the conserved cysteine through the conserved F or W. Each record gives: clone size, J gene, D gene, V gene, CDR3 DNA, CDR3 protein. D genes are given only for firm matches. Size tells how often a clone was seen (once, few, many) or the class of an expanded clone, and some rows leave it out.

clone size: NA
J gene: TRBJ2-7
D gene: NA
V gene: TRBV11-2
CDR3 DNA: TGTGCCAGCAGCTTAGTCTCCGGGATTCTAACCCCCTACGAGCAGTACTTC
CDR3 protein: CASSLVSGILTPYEQYF

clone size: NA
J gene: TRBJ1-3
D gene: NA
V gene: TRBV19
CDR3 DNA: TGTGCCAGTACTCCTGGAGATCGAGATCCAGGCACCATATATTTT
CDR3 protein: CASTPGDRDPGTIYF

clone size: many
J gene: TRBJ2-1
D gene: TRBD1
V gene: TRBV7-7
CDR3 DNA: TGTGCTAGCAGCCTACGGACCCCCCGGACAGGGGGGTACAATGAGCAGTTCTTC
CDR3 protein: CASSLRTPRTGGYNEQFF

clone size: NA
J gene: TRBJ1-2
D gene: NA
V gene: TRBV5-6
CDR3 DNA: TGTGCCAGCAGCCGGGGACCCGACAGGTTTAAGAAGTGGGAAGGCTACACCTTC
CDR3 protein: CASSRGPDRFKKWEGYTF

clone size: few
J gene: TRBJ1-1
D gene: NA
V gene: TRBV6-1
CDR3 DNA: TGTGCCAGCAGGGGGGGGTTTGGTACTGAAGCTTTCTTT
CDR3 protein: CASRGGFGTEAFF

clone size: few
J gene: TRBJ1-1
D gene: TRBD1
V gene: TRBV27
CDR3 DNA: TGTGCCAGCAGTAGGACAGGGGTTGGGAACACTGAAGCTTTCTTT
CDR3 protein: CASSRTGVGNTEAFF

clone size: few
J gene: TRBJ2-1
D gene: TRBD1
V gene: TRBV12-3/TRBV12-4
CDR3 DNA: TGTGCCAGCAGGTCTTTACCCGGGACAGGGCTTAGCAATGAGCAGTTCTTC
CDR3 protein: CASRSLPGTGLSNEQFF

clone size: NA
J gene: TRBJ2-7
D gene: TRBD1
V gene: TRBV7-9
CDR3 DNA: TGTGCCAGCAGCCGCCGGGACAGGAGCTACGAGCAGTACTTC
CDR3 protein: CASSRRDRSYEQYF

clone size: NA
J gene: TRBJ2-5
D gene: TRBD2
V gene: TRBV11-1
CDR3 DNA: TGTGCCAGCAGCTTAGTTGGGCTAGCGGTGAGAGAGACCCAGTACTTC
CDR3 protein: CASSLVGLAVRETQYF

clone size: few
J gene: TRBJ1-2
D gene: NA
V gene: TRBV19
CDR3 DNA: TGTGCCAGTAACGACATCTATAACTATGGCTACACCTTC
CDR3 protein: CASNDIYNYGYTF

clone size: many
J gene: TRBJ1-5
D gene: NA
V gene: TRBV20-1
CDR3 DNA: TGCAGTGCTAGAGATGGGACGGCGACTAATCAGCCCCAGCATTTT
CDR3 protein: CSARDGTATNQPQHF

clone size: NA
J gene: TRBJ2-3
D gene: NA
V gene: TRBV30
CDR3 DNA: TGTGCCTGGAGTGTAAGACAGACGAACACAGATACGCAGTATTTT
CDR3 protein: CAWSVRQTNTDTQYF

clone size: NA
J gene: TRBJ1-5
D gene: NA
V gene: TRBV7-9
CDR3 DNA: TGTGCCACTGGTTTAGGGAGTAGCAATCAGCCCCAGCATTTT
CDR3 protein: CATGLGSSNQPQHF

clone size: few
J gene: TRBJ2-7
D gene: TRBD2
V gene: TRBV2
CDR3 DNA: TGTGCCAGCAGTGTCAGACTAGCGTCCGAGCAGTACTTC
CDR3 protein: CASSVRLASEQYF

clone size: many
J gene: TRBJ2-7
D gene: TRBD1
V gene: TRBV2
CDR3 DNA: TGTGCCAGCGGCCGGGACAGAGACTACGAGCAGTACTTC
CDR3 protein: CASGRDRDYEQYF

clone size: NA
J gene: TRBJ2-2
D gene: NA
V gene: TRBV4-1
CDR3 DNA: TGCGCCAGCAGCCAAGAGTTAGCGACGAACACCGGGGAGCTGTTTTTT
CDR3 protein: CASSQELATNTGELFF

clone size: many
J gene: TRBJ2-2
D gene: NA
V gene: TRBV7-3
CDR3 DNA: TGTGCCAGCAGTTCCGGGACGGTGAACACCGGGGAGCTGTTTTTT
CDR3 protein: CASSSGTVNTGELFF

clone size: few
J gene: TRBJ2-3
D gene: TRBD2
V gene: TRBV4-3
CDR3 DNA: TGCGCCAGCAGCCAAGAACCCGGACTAGCGGATGCTAGCAGGGATACGCAGTATTTT
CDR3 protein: CASSQEPGLADASRDTQYF

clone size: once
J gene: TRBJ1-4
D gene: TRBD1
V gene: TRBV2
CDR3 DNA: TGTGCCAGCAGGGACCGGACAGGGGCAAATGAAAAACTGTTTTTT
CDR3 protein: CASRDRTGANEKLFF

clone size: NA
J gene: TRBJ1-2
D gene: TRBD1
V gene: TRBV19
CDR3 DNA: TGTGCCAGTAGCCCGGGGACAGTTCTAAGGAATGGCTACACCTTC
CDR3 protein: CASSPGTVLRNGYTF

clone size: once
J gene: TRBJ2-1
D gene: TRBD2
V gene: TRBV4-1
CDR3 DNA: TGCGCCAGCAGCCAAGCACTAGCGGGAGACGCCAATGAGCAGTTCTTC
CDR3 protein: CASSQALAGDANEQFF

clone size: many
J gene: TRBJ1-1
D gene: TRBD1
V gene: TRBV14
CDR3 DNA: TGTGCCAGCAGCCAACGTCAGGGGGCGAACACTGAAGCTTTCTTT
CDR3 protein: CASSQRQGANTEAFF

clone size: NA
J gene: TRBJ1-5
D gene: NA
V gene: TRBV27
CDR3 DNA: TGTGCCAGCAGTTTAGGGGGAAGAGGCAATCAGCCCCAGCATTTT
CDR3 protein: CASSLGGRGNQPQHF

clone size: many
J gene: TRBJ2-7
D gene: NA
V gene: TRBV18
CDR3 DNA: TGTGCCAGCTCACCAGCTTCTAGAGGGGAGCAGTACTTC
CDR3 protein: CASSPASRGEQYF

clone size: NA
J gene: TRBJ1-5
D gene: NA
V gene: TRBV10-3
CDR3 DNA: TGTGCCATCAGTGGTCAGAGGGAGCAGCCCCAGCATTTT
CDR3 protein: CAISGQREQPQHF

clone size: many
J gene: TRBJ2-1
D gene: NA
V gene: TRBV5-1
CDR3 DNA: TGCGCCAGCAGCCTGTCCGGGTGGCAGTTCTTC
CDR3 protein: CASSLSGWQFF

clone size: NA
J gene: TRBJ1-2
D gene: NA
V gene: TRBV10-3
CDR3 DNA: TGTGCCATCAGTGCGGGCGGAGGCTATGGCTACACCTTC
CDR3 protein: CAISAGGGYGYTF

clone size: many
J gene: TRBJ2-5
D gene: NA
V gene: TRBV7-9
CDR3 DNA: TGTGCCAGCAGCTTAGCGGTTCCCAGGAAAGAGACCCAGTACTTC
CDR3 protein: CASSLAVPRKETQYF

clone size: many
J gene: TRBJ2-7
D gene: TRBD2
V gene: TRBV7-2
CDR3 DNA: TGTGCCAGCAGCCCCAACCCCAAACTAGCGGGAGGGACCTACGAGCAGTACTTC
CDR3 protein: CASSPNPKLAGGTYEQYF

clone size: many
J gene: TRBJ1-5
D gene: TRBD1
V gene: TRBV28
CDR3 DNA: TGTGCCAGTACAAACAGGGGGTATCAGCCCCAGCATTTT
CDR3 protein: CASTNRGYQPQHF

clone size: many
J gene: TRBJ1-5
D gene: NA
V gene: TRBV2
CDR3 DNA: TGTGCCAGCAGGGGGACGGATCAGCCCCAGCATTTT
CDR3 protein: CASRGTDQPQHF

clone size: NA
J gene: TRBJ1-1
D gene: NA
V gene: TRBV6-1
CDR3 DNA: TGTGCCAGCTCACCACAAACCGGGCCCTTTCGGTCTGGCACTGAAGCTTTCTTT
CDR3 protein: CASSPQTGPFRSGTEAFF

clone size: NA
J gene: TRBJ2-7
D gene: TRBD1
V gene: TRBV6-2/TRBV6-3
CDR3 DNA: TGTGCCAGCACGAGGACAGGGAACGGCTACGAGCAGTACTTC
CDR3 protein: CASTRTGNGYEQYF

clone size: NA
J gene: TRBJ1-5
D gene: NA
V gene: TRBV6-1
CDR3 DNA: TGTGCCAGCAGTCTACACGACAGGACAACCAATCAGCCCCAGCATTTT
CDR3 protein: CASSLHDRTTNQPQHF

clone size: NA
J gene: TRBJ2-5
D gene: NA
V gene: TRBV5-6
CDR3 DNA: TGTGCCAGCAGCTTGGCGTTTTTCACCCAAGAGACCCAGTACTTC
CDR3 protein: CASSLAFFTQETQYF

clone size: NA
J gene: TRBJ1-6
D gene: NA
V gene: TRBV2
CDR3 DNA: TGTGCCAGCAGACACCGCACCTATAATTCACCCCTCCACTTT
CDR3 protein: CASRHRTYNSPLHF

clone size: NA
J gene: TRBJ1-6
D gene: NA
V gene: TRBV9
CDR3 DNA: TGTGCCAGCAGCGAAGGGACACAGTATAATTCACCCCTCCACTTT
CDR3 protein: CASSEGTQYNSPLHF

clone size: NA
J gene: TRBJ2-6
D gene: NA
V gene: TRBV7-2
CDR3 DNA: TGTGCCAGCAGCTTAAGGCCTTCTGGGGCCAACGTCCTGACTTTC
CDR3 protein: CASSLRPSGANVLTF

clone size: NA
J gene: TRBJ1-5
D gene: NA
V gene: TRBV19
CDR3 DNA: TGTGCCAGTAGTCCCACGAGTGGGTCGCCTCTTTGGAATCAGCCCCAGCATTTT
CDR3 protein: CASSPTSGSPLWNQPQHF

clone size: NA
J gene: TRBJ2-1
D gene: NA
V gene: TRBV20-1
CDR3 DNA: TGCAGTGCAAATACCGGGACAACCTCCTACAATGAGCAGTTCTTC
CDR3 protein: CSANTGTTSYNEQFF

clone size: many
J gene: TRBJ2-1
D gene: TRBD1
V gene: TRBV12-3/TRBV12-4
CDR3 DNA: TGTGCCAGCAGTTCGCCCCCCGGGACAGGGGGCAATGAGCAGTTCTTC
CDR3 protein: CASSSPPGTGGNEQFF

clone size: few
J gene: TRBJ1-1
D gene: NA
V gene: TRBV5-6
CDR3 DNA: TGTGCCAGCAACCACGGGTTTGGGGACACTGAAGCTTTCTTT
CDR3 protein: CASNHGFGDTEAFF

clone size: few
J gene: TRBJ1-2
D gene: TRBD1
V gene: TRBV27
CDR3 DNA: TGTGCCAGCAGAACACTCGACAGGGAAAAGGATGGCTACACCTTC
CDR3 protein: CASRTLDREKDGYTF

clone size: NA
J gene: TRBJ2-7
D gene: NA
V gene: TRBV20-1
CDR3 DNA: TGCAGTGCTACGCAGACACTCTACGAGCAGTACTTC
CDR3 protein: CSATQTLYEQYF

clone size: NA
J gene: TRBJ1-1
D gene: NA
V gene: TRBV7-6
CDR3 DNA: TGTGCCAGCAGCCCCTTCAGGGGATCTGAAGCTTTCTTT
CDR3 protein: CASSPFRGSEAFF

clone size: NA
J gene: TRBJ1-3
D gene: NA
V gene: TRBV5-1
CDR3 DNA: TGCGCCAGCAGCTTGGGAACCGGGACGTCTGGAAACACCATATATTTT
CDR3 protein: CASSLGTGTSGNTIYF

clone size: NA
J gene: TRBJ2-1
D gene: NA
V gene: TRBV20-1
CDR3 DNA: TGCAGTGCTAGGGCGCCAGCACGCAATGAGCAGTTCTTC
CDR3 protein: CSARAPARNEQFF